The rows below give T cell receptor beta chains drawn from one sample of a study of molecular identifiers for immune sequencing clone quantification. A single record per CDR3 protein comes from TCRdb applying MiXCR to the PCR reads. The sample consists of roughly 630,000 distinct CDR3 sequences, about 25% of them appearing once. What was sequenced was naive CD8+ T cells from blood, with Jurkat cell RNA spiked in. These receptors were taken from a human donor in good health. Some libraries in this study had Jurkat cell RNA spiked in. Each CDR3 is given with its conserved first and last residue. A D gene is named only where the DNA matches it firmly. Clone size is stated in some rows and not others, as once, few, many or a class when expanded.

J | D | size | V | CDR3 | DNA
TRBJ2-3 | TRBD2 | many | TRBV29-1 | CSVEASGRGVDTQYF | TGCAGCGTTGAAGCTAGCGGGAGAGGTGTAGATACGCAGTATTTT
TRBJ1-4 | - | - | TRBV4-3 | CASSQDLVGATNERLFF | TGCGCCAGCAGCCAAGATTTAGTGGGGGCAACTAATGAAAGACTGTTTTTT
TRBJ1-1 | - | many | TRBV4-1 | CASSQTGKNTEAFF | TGCGCCAGCAGCCAAACAGGGAAGAACACTGAAGCTTTCTTT
TRBJ2-2 | - | - | TRBV30 | CAWSEAGWRGELFF | TGTGCCTGGAGTGAGGCAGGGTGGCGCGGGGAGCTGTTTTTT
TRBJ2-3 | TRBD2 | many | TRBV6-6 | CASSYSFLAGAYGTDTQYF | TGTGCCAGCAGTTACTCCTTTCTAGCGGGGGCCTACGGCACAGATACGCAGTATTTT
TRBJ2-7 | - | few | TRBV28 | CASSLRGRTYEQCF | TGTGCCAGCAGCCTCAGGGGTCGAACCTACGAGCAGTGCTTC
TRBJ1-2 | - | many | TRBV4-1 | CASSQDMSFNYGYTF | TGCGCCAGCAGCCAAGACATGAGCTTCAACTATGGCTACACCTTC
TRBJ2-7 | - | many | TRBV6-1 | CASSVGTTYYEQYF | TGTGCCAGCAGTGTTGGGACAACCTACTACGAGCAGTACTTC
TRBJ2-3 | - | - | TRBV5-6 | CASSLALHSSTDTQYF | TGTGCCAGCAGCTTGGCGCTCCACTCTAGCACAGATACGCAGTATTTT
TRBJ2-3 | TRBD2 | few | TRBV20-1 | CSATLTASGAITDTQYF | TGCAGTGCTACCCTTACCGCTAGCGGGGCGATCACAGATACGCAGTATTTT
TRBJ2-3 | - | few | TRBV4-3 | CASSQVRPDTQYF | TGCGCCAGCAGCCAAGTTAGGCCAGATACGCAGTATTTT
TRBJ2-3 | TRBD1 | - | TRBV18 | CASSRDRGDTDTQYF | TGTGCCAGCTCTCGAGACAGGGGCGATACAGATACGCAGTATTTT
TRBJ1-1 | - | - | TRBV18 | CASSPGPASPEAFF | TGTGCCAGCTCACCCGGCCCGGCTTCCCCCGAGGCTTTCTTT
TRBJ1-1 | - | few | TRBV27 | CASSPRTDLSTEAFF | TGTGCCAGCAGTCCCCGGACAGATTTGAGCACTGAAGCTTTCTTT
TRBJ1-6 | - | - | TRBV28 | CASSQPDGKASLHF | TGTGCCAGCAGTCAACCGGACGGAAAGGCGTCCCTCCACTTT
TRBJ2-7 | TRBD1 | many | TRBV28 | CASRPGRILRDRVYEQYF | TGTGCCAGCAGGCCCGGCCGCATACTCCGGGACAGGGTCTACGAGCAGTACTTC
TRBJ1-5 | TRBD1 | few | TRBV19 | CASNQRTGKYGQPQHF | TGTGCCAGTAACCAGAGGACAGGGAAGTATGGTCAGCCCCAGCATTTT
TRBJ1-6 | - | - | TRBV30 | CASTVNNSPLHF | TGTGCCTCGACAGTCAATAATTCACCCCTCCACTTT
TRBJ2-1 | - | - | TRBV11-2 | CASSPRGSNHPTYNEQVF | TGTGCCAGCAGCCCTCGGGGTTCAAATCACCCGACCTACAATGAGCAGGTCTTC
TRBJ1-1 | - | few | TRBV13 | CASSPQGSEGGDTEAFF | TGTGCCAGCAGCCCACAGGGTAGTGAGGGAGGGGACACTGAAGCTTTCTTT
TRBJ1-4 | TRBD1 | - | TRBV12-3/TRBV12-4 | CASSLSRGTGENEKLFF | TGTGCCAGCAGTTTATCACGGGGAACAGGGGAGAATGAAAAACTGTTTTTT
TRBJ2-1 | - | many | TRBV7-8 | CASSSRDFPNEQFF | TGTGCCAGCAGCTCACGGGACTTCCCCAATGAGCAGTTCTTC
TRBJ2-3 | TRBD2 | many | TRBV4-3 | CASSQDKAGGTDTQYF | TGCGCCAGCAGCCAAGATAAGGCGGGAGGCACAGATACGCAGTATTTT
TRBJ2-7 | TRBD1 | many | TRBV3-1 | CASSQDRGQGAGEQYF | TGTGCCAGCAGCCAAGATAGGGGACAGGGGGCTGGCGAGCAGTACTTC
TRBJ2-7 | TRBD2 | - | TRBV5-5 | CASSLSLAVSYEQYF | TGTGCCAGCAGCTTGTCACTAGCGGTCTCCTACGAGCAGTACTTC
TRBJ1-5 | TRBD1 | many | TRBV4-2 | CASSRTGFNQPQHF | TGTGCCAGCAGTCGGACAGGGTTCAATCAGCCCCAGCATTTT
TRBJ2-3 | - | few | TRBV27 | CASSLIGFRDTDTQYF | TGTGCCAGCAGTTTAATAGGGTTCAGGGACACAGATACGCAGTATTTT
TRBJ2-5 | TRBD1 | - | TRBV7-9 | CASSWDREETQYF | TGTGCCAGCAGCTGGGACAGGGAAGAGACCCAGTACTTC